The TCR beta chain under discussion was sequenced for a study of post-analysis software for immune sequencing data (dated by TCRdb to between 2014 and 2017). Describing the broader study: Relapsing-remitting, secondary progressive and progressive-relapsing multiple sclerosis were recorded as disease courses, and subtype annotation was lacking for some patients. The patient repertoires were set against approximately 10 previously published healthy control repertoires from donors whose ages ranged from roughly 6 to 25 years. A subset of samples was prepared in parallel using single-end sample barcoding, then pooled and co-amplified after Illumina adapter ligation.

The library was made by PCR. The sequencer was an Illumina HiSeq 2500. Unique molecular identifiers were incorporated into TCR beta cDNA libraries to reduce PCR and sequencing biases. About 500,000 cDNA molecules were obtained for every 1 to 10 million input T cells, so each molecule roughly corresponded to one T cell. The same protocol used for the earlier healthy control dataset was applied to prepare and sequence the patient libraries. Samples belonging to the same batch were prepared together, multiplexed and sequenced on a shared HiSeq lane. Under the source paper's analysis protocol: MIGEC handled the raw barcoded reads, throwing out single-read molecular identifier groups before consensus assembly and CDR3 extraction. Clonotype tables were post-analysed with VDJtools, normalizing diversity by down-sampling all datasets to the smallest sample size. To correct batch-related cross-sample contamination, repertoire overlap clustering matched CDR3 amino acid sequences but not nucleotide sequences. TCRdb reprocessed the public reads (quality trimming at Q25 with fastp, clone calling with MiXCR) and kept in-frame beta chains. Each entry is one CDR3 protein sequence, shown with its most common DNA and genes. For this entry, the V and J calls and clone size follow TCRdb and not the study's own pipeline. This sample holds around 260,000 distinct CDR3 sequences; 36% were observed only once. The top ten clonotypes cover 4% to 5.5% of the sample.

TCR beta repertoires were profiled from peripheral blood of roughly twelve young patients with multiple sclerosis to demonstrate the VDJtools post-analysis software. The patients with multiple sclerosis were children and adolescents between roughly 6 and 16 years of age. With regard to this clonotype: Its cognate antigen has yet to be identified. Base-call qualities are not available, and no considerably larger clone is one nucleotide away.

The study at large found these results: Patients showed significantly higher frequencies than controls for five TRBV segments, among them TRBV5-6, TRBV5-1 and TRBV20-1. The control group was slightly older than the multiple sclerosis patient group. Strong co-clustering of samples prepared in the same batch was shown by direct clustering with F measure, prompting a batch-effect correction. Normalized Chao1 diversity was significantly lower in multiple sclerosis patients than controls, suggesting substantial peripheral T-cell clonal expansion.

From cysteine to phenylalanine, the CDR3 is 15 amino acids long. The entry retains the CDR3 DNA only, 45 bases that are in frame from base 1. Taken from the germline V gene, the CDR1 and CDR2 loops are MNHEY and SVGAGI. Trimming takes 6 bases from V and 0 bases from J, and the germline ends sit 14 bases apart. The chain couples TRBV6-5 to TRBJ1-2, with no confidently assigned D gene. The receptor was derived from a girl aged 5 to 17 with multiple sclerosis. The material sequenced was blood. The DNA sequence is TGTGCCAGCAGCTCCGCGGTCGGGACTAACTATGGCTACACCTTC. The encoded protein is CASSSAVGTNYGYTF.